Shown below are 27 T cell receptor beta chains from a single sample sequenced in a study of T cells in Graves' hyperthyroidism and ophthalmopathy. The TCR beta CDR3 regions underwent amplification using RNA transcripts as the source. HTBI primers drove first-round RT-PCR of the TCR CDR3. Via MiXCR, TCRdb re-called the multiplex PCR reads, giving one row per CDR3 protein. The sample contains 400,000 to 500,000 distinct CDR3 sequences, approximately 15% of which appear only once. The sequencing sample was made of blood. These TCRs come from a woman aged 18-30 years with Graves' hyperthyroidism.

This chain links TRBV24-1 with TRBJ2-3; 7 bases are a match to TRBD2. Losses at the gene ends were 5 bases for V and 3 bases for J; bases not matched to a gene: 7. Germline loops: CDR1 KGHDR, CDR2 SFDVKD. This CDR3 has 15 residues. The CDR3 region is CATSGGGAGTDTQYF. The CDR3 DNA sequence: TGTGCCACCAGTGGGGGTGGAGCGGGAACAGATACGCAGTATTTT.

This clonotype was observed at least ten times. This chain connects TRBV24-1 to TRBJ2-7, with D perhaps TRBD1 (6 bases). Germline CDR1 is KGHDR and CDR2 is SFDVKD. The CDR3 sequence is 17 residues long. The V gene lost 3 bases and the J gene lost 6 bases, with 23 bases spanning the gap. The CDR3 DNA is TGTGCCACCAGTGATACCACGGACAGCGTGGGGAAAGCCGAGCAGTACTTC. This codes for CATSDTTDSVGKAEQYF.

This clonotype has a count of ten or more. The V call is TRBV2, the J call TRBJ2-7; 8 bases line up with TRBD1. Germline V gene lookup returns CDR1 SNHLY and CDR2 FYNNEI. The V gene end was trimmed by 5 bases and the J gene end by 7 bases; junction bases not matched to a gene: 16. This CDR3 is built from 16 residues. CDR3 DNA: TGTGCCAGCAGTCTAAGACAGGGGCTAGGACCTTCGGAGCAGTACTTC. Its protein is CASSLRQGLGPSEQYF. Looking up the rest from reference TRBV2 and TRBJ2-7 gives the full variable domain: EPEVTQTPSHQVTQMGQEVILRCVPISNHLYFYWYRQILGQKVEFLVSFYNNEISEKSEIFDDQFSVERPDGSNFTLKIRSTKLEDSAMYFCASSLRQGLGPSEQYFGPGTRLTVT.

This clonotype was recorded at least ten times. V and J are TRBV30 and TRBJ1-2; 7 bases agree with TRBD1. Germline CDR1 and CDR2: GTSNPN and SVGIG (reference sequence). The CDR3 sequence is 13 residues long. V was clipped by 8 bases and J by 8 bases; unmatched bases: 14. The chain's CDR3 is CAGGQSFLRGYTF. The CDR3 DNA reads TGTGCCGGGGGACAGAGTTTCTTGCGGGGCTACACCTTC.

This clonotype came up many times. In DNA form, the CDR3 reads TGTGCCAGCAGTTACGGGGGAGTTGAGGCAGATACGCAGTATTTT. It translates to CASSYGGVEADTQYF. The rearrangement joins TRBV6-2 or TRBV6-3 to TRBJ2-3; D may match TRBD1 or TRBD2 (5 bases each). Trimming took 2 bases from V and 4 from J, leaving 13 bases between them. Looked up from germline, CDR1 is MNHEY and CDR2 is SVGEGT. The length of the CDR3 is 15 residues.

This clonotype has ten or more counts. V and J are TRBV11-3 and TRBJ1-1; D remains ambiguous. V was shortened by 4 bases and J by 3 bases, with 12 bases between the two germline ends. Germline CDR1 and CDR2: SGHNT and YENEEA. This CDR3 region has 14 residues. DNA of the CDR3: TGTGCCAGCAGCTCCTCCCCTGGGGACACTGAAGCTTTCTTT. It is translated as CASSSSPGDTEAFF.

The chain is built from TRBV5-1 and TRBJ2-7; TRBD2 aligns across 8 bases. With V trimmed by 0 bases and J by 6 bases, 5 bases remained unmatched. Looked up from germline, CDR1 is SGHRS and CDR2 is YFSETQ. The CDR3 has 14 amino acids. As DNA, the CDR3 is TGCGCCAGCAGCTTGGGGAGCGGGAGCTTCGAGCAGTACTTC. Translating gives CASSLGSGSFEQYF.

Worth noting for this clonotype: An end of the junction differs from the germline gene, which may be a read error. The chain couples TRBV3-1 to TRBJ2-4; 7 bases match TRBD1. Germline CDR1 reads LGHDT; CDR2 reads YNNKEL (reference sequence). CDR3 length: 18 residues. The CDR3 coding sequence is TGTGCCAGCAGCCAAGATTCGCGAGGGACAGCCAGCAAAAACATTCAGTGCTTC. Translating gives CASSQDSRGTASKNIQCF.

This clonotype was detected many times. V is TRBV6-1 and J is TRBJ2-7; no reliable D call. The CDR3 covers 15 residues. CDR1 is MNHNS and CDR2 is SASEGT in the germline V gene. V was trimmed by 2 bases and J by 3 bases, leaving 14 bases between them. CDR3 residues: CASSEWVASRYEQYF. Here the CDR3 DNA reads TGTGCCAGCAGTGAATGGGTAGCTAGTCGCTACGAGCAGTACTTC.

This clonotype was counted ten times or more. The CDR3 protein is CASSYRAPNYGYTF. CDR3 DNA: TGTGCCAGCAGCTACAGGGCCCCTAACTATGGCTACACCTTC. J is TRBJ1-2 and V is TRBV12-3 or TRBV12-4, with a tentative D call TRBD1 (6 bases). CDR3 length: 14 amino acids. With 6 bases removed from V and 0 bases from J, the gap between germline ends came to 11 bases.

J is TRBJ1-1 and V is TRBV27; 9 nucleotides match TRBD1. V trimming: 9 bases; J trimming: 4 bases; junction bases outside the gene matches: 6. Looked up from germline, CDR1 is MNHEY and CDR2 is SMNVEV (reference sequence). CDR3 length equals 13 residues. The CDR3 loop is CASHRGQGTEAFF. CDR3 bases: TGTGCCAGTCACAGGGGGCAAGGCACTGAAGCTTTCTTT.

The chain recombines TRBV28 with TRBJ2-2; D ambiguous. The J call is doubtful: the DNA matches TRBJ1-1 better. The CDR3 has 13 amino acids. Germline V gene data show CDR1 as MDHEN and CDR2 as SYDVKM. The CDR3 coding sequence is TGTGCCAGCAGTCCGACCCTGAGGACTCGAGCTTTCTTT. Amino acid sequence: CASSPTLRTRAFF.

The rearrangement links TRBV19 to TRBJ1-1; no firm D call. Germline CDR1 and CDR2: LNHDA and SQIVND (reference sequence). Trimming removed 2 bases from V and 0 bases from J, with 7 bases in between. The CDR3 totals 14 residues. The CDR3 region is CASSISALNTEAFF. The CDR3 DNA sequence: TGTGCCAGTAGTATATCGGCCCTGAACACTGAAGCTTTCTTT. Looking up the rest from reference TRBV19 and TRBJ1-1 gives the full variable domain: DGGITQSPKYLFRKEGQNVTLSCEQNLNHDAMYWYRQDPGQGLRLIYYSQIVNDFQKGDIAEGYSVSREKKESFPLTVTSAQKNPTAFYLCASSISALNTEAFFGQGTRLTVV.

This clonotype was recorded a few times. The rearrangement uses TRBV20-1 and TRBJ2-7; a weak D match, TRBD1 (5 bases). This CDR3 is 14 amino acids long. The germline V gene encodes CDR1 DFQATT and CDR2 SNEGSKA (reference sequence). V was clipped by 5 bases and J by 0 bases, with 14 bases between them. CDR3: CSAPTQQASYEQYF. The CDR3 coding sequence is TGCAGTGCTCCGACTCAACAGGCCTCCTACGAGCAGTACTTC.

Only a few counts were recorded for this clonotype. The rearrangement uses TRBV5-1 and TRBJ2-1, with 13 bases identical to TRBD2. CDR3 length: 18 residues. Germline V gives CDR1 SGHRS, CDR2 YFSETQ. V was pared by 4 bases and J by 0 bases, with 7 bases of the junction left unmatched. CDR3 region: CASSPGLAGTFSYNEQFF. The DNA for the CDR3 is TGCGCCAGCAGCCCGGGACTAGCGGGAACTTTCTCCTACAATGAGCAGTTCTTC.

This clonotype showed up just a few times. This may be a read error: a much more frequent sequence differs by one nucleotide. The rearrangement links TRBV19 to TRBJ1-5; no definite D call. The CDR3 runs 14 residues. Germline V gene data show CDR1 as LNHDA and CDR2 as SQIVND (reference sequence). This chain's CDR3 is CASSIGGNNQPQRF. The CDR3 nucleotides read TGTGCCAGTAGTATAGGAGGGAACAATCAGCCCCAGCGTTTT.

This clonotype came up many times. In DNA form, the CDR3 reads TGTGCCAGCAGTCCAGGACTAGGGAACACCGGGGAGCTGTTTTTT. Its translation is CASSPGLGNTGELFF. The chain employs TRBV12-3 or TRBV12-4 and TRBJ2-2; 7 bases line up with TRBD2. This CDR3 is built from 15 residues. J gave up 1 base and V 5 bases, and 4 bases lay outside the gene matches.

Many counts were recorded for this clonotype. The chain couples TRBV11-2 to TRBJ2-2; 7 bases line up with TRBD2. This CDR3 is built from 15 residues. Germline assignment: CDR1 SGHAT and CDR2 FQNNGV. With 5 bases clipped from V and 5 bases from J, the junction kept 8 bases outside the gene matches. DNA for the CDR3: TGTGCCAGCAGCCGGGCGGGAGTTGGAACCGGGGAGCTGTTTTTT. Translated, it gives CASSRAGVGTGELFF.

V usage is TRBV4-1 and J usage is TRBJ2-7, with D tentatively TRBD1 (6 bases). The CDR3 is 14 amino acids. Germline V lookup: CDR1 MGHRA, CDR2 YSYEKL. Trimming cost V 0 bases and J 3 bases, with 9 bases left between them. The CDR3: CASSQDQGNYEQYF. The CDR3 DNA reads as TGCGCCAGCAGCCAAGATCAGGGGAACTACGAGCAGTACTTC.

This sequence joins TRBV4-1 and TRBJ2-7, with 10 bases identical to TRBD1. Per the germline V gene, CDR1 is MGHRA and CDR2 is YSYEKL. The CDR3 consists of 16 residues. V lost 3 bases and J lost 5; bases outside the gene matches: 10. In DNA, the CDR3 is TGCGCCAGCAGCCAGGCGACGGGACAGGGGATCCACGAGCAGTACTTC. It yields the protein CASSQATGQGIHEQYF.

This clonotype was picked up many times. The chain combines TRBV12-5 with TRBJ1-5; a possible D gene is TRBD1 (6 bases). The CDR3 covers 16 residues. In germline, CDR1 is LGHNT, CDR2 FRNRAP. V gave up 7 bases and J gave up 4 bases, with 20 bases separating them. CDR3 loop: CASDIIQGSLNQPQHF. The DNA of the CDR3 is TGTGCTAGTGATATTATACAGGGAAGTTTAAATCAGCCCCAGCATTTT.

This clonotype was observed at least ten times. CDR3 residues: CASRADPQFLDTQYF. CDR3 bases: TGTGCCAGCAGAGCGGACCCCCAGTTCTTAGATACGCAGTATTTT. The rearrangement joins TRBV12-3 or TRBV12-4 to TRBJ2-3, with TRBD2 as a possible D gene (5 bases). Deletions cut 6 bases from V and 5 bases from J, with 18 bases between. This CDR3 has 15 amino acids.

This clonotype was observed many times. This chain uses TRBV18 with TRBJ2-7, with 10 positions matching TRBD2. The CDR3 is made up of 17 amino acids. J gave up 0 bases and V 3 bases, and 8 bases lay outside the gene matches. In germline, CDR1 is KGHSH, CDR2 LQKENI. CDR3 sequence: CASSPGLADASSYEQYV. The CDR3 nucleotides are TGTGCCAGCTCACCTGGACTAGCGGACGCGAGCTCCTACGAGCAGTACGTC.

There are many counts of this clonotype. This chain connects TRBV28 to TRBJ2-7; 9 bases are shared with TRBD1. Germline V gives CDR1 MDHEN, CDR2 SYDVKM. Trimming at V came to 5 bases and at J to 5 bases, leaving 13 bases not matched to a gene. This CDR3 has 16 residues. The CDR3 loop is CASSPPGGTGWHEQYF. The CDR3 coding sequence is TGTGCCAGCAGTCCCCCCGGCGGGACAGGGTGGCACGAGCAGTACTTC.

This clonotype has a count of ten or more. V is TRBV9 and J is TRBJ2-5, with a weak D call TRBD2 (5 bases). The CDR3 runs to 14 residues. V lost 3 bases and J 5 bases, leaving 14 bases between the germline ends. Germline values: CDR1 SGDLS, CDR2 YYNGEE. The CDR3 sequence is CASSAGTRAETQYF. The DNA of the CDR3 is TGTGCCAGCAGCGCGGGAACCCGGGCCGAGACCCAGTACTTC.

This clonotype was observed many times. The J gene is TRBJ2-7, the V gene TRBV6-1, with 8 bases that match TRBD2. Trimming removed 6 bases from V and 6 bases from J; junction bases left unmatched: 7. Germline V gene lookup returns CDR1 MNHNS and CDR2 SASEGT. The CDR3 is made up of 13 amino acids. DNA for the CDR3: TGTGCCAGCAGCCCGACTAGCGACCTCGAGCAGTACGTC. Translation: CASSPTSDLEQYV.

The table lists this clonotype with many counts. The chain has TRBV25-1 and TRBJ1-3; 10 bases match TRBD1. The CDR3 extends over 14 amino acids. In germline, CDR1 is MGHDK, CDR2 SYGVNS. V trimming: 8 bases; J trimming: 4 bases; junction bases outside the gene matches: 5. CDR3 DNA: TGTGCCAGCTTGGGACAGGGGTTGGGAAACACCATATATTTT. This codes for CASLGQGLGNTIYF.